Here is one T cell receptor beta chain with its context. Its antigen remains undetermined. One end of the junction does not line up with germline, which may come from a read error. Receptor amplification or capture employed PCR. Reads for this sample came from an Illumina HiSeq 2500. TCR library preparation used molecular barcoding, with unique molecular identifiers applied to normalize quantification of the TCRbeta repertoire. TCRdb trimmed the raw reads at Q25, called clones with MiXCR and kept productive beta chains. Each CDR3 protein appears once, grouped with its most common genes and DNA. Recorded for this sample are around 600,000 distinct CDR3 sequences; 15% to 20% of them occurred a single time. In total, the top ten clones hold about 1.1% of the sample. This specimen comes from a study of T-cell reconstitution after alpha-beta-depleted transplantation in children listed by TCRdb under 2016. With respect to the entire study: The study quantitatively tracked T-cell immune reconstitution after TCRalphabeta/CD19-depleted allogeneic hematopoietic cell transplantation in children using TCR repertoire profiling.

Counted from cysteine to phenylalanine, this CDR3 has 13 amino acids. This entry keeps only the CDR3 DNA: 39 bases, framed from base 1. Looking up the germline V gene yields CDR1 MNHEY and CDR2 SVGEGT. The sequencing here drew on PBMCs from the stem cell graft donor, taken from the stem cell graft. The chain couples TRBV6-2 or TRBV6-3 to TRBJ2-7; the D gene assignment is ambiguous. The sequence was collected from a human donor who donated a stem cell graft to a child with acute myeloid leukemia. The DNA reads TGTGCCAGCAGTTTCGAGGCATCCTACGATCAGTACTTC. Its coded protein is CASSFEASYDQYF.